The subject of this entry is one T cell receptor beta chain. Its specificity is not known. The method was immunoSEQ multiplex PCR; TCRdb's version includes in-frame clones alone and lacks a portion of them. Of some 130,000 clones listed, approximately 91% are singletons. CDR3 length: 12 amino acids. CDR1 MDHEN and CDR2 SYDVKM come from the germline V gene. J was trimmed by 10 bases and V by 1 base; bases with no gene match: 3. The data were obtained in a study of T cell responses to AZD1222 COVID-19 vaccine. General observations from the study: Donors in the cohort were predominantly white British and more often female, and clonal diversity was possibly underestimated. Repertoire sampling happened only post peak T cell response.

The V gene is TRBV28, the J gene TRBJ2-5; 7 bases agree with TRBD2. The source of this sequence is an adult who received the AZD1222 COVID-19 vaccine. Sequenced here: peripheral blood, sampled 28 days after the second AZD1222 dose. This CDR3 is CASSLYQRDQYF. CDR3 coding DNA: TGTGCCAGCAGTTTATACCAGCGGGACCAGTACTTC.